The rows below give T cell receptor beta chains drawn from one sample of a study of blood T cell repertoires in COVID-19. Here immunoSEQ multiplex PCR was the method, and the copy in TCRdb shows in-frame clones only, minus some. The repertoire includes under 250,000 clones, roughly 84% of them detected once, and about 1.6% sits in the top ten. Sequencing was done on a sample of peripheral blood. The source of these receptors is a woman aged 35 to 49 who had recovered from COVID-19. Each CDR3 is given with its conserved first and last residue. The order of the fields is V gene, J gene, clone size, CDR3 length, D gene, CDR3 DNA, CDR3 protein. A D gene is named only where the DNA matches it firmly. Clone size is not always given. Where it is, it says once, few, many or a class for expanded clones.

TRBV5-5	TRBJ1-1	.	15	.	TGTGCCAGCAGCTTTGGGGGGATGGTGAACACTGAAGCTTTCTTT	CASSFGGMVNTEAFF
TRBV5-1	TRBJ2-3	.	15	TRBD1	TGCGCCACCCAGCCGACAGGGCTTAGCACAGATACGCAGTATTTT	CATQPTGLSTDTQYF
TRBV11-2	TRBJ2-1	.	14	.	TGTGCCAGCAGCTTAGGATCCTGGGCGAATGAGCAGTTCTTC	CASSLGSWANEQFF
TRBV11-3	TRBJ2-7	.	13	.	TGTGCCAGCAGCTTAGTGGCAGGGTACGAGCAGTACTTC	CASSLVAGYEQYF
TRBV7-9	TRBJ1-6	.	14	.	TGTGCCAGCAGTCCGGACTCCTTTGCTTCACCCCTCCACTTT	CASSPDSFASPLHF
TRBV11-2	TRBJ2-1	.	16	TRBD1	TGTGCCAGCAGCCACAGCCCGGGACAGGGTTACAATGAGCAGTTCTTC	CASSHSPGQGYNEQFF
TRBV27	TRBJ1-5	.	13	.	TGTGCCAGCAGTTTAGAGGGGGTCCAGCCCCAGCATTTT	CASSLEGVQPQHF
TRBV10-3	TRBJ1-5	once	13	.	TGTGCCTCCAGACAGGATCTCAATCAGCCCCAGCATTTT	CASRQDLNQPQHF
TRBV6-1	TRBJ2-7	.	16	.	TGTGCCAGCAGTGAAAACGGGGGAGTGATTAACTACGAGCAGTACTTC	CASSENGGVINYEQYF
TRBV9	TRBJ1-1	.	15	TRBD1	TGTGCCAGCAGCGACGTGGGACAGATGAACACTGAAGCTTTCTTT	CASSDVGQMNTEAFF
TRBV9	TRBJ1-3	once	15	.	TGTGCCAGCAGCGTAGATCCGAGTTCTGGAAACACCATATATTTT	CASSVDPSSGNTIYF
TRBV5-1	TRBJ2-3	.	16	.	TGCGCCAGCAGCTTGGGGGGTAGCGGAGCCACAGATACGCAGTATTTT	CASSLGGSGATDTQYF
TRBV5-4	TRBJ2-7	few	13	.	TGTGCCAGCAGCTTGCAGGGATCCTACGAGCAGTACTTC	CASSLQGSYEQYF
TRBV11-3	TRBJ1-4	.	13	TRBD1	TGTGCCAGCAGCAGGGACAGGGGCGAAAAACTGTTTTTT	CASSRDRGEKLFF
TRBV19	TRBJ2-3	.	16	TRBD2	TGTGCCAGTAGATCCCCGGGACTAGCGGGGGGAGATACGCAGTATTTT	CASRSPGLAGGDTQYF
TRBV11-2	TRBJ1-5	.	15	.	TGTGCCAGCAGCTTAGGCGGACAGAACAATCAGCCCCAGCATTTT	CASSLGGQNNQPQHF
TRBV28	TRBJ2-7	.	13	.	TGTGCCAGCGGGGACGGGAGCTCCTACGAGCAGTACTTC	CASGDGSSYEQYF
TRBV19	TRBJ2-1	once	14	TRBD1	TGTGCCAGTAGTATCGGACAGGGCCAGGGCGAGCAGTTCTTC	CASSIGQGQGEQFF
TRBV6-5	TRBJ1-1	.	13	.	TGTGCCAGCAGCGGAGGAGGGAACACTGAAGCTTTCTTT	CASSGGGNTEAFF
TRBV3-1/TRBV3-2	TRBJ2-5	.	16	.	TGTGCCAGCAGCCGTTCATGGTTGGAGACCCAAGAGACCCAGTACTTC	CASSRSWLETQETQYF
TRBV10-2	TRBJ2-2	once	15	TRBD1	TGCGCCAGCAGTGTAGCAGGGGGCTACACCGGGGAGCTGTTTTTT	CASSVAGGYTGELFF
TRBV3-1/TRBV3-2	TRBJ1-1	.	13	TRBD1	TGTGCCAGCAGCCCACAGGGGGGGACTGAAGCTTTCTTT	CASSPQGGTEAFF
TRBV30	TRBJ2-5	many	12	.	TGTGCCTGGGCCCAGGGGGGTGAGACCCAGTACTTC	CAWAQGGETQYF
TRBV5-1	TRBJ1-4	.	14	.	TGCGCCAGCAGCTTGCTCTCAACTAATGAAAAACTGTTTTTT	CASSLLSTNEKLFF
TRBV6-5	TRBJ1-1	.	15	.	TGTGCCAGCAGCTGGACGGGGGAAGGGAGGACTGAAGCTTTCTTT	CASSWTGEGRTEAFF
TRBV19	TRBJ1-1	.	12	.	TGTGCCACTGGGGGGACGAACACTGAAGCTTTCTTT	CATGGTNTEAFF
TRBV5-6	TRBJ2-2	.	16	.	TGTGCCAGCAGCTTATCACCCGGGGCGAACACCGGGGAGCTGTTTTTT	CASSLSPGANTGELFF
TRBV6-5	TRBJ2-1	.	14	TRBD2	TGTGCCAGCAGATTAGCGGGACCCCACAATGAGCAGTTCTTC	CASRLAGPHNEQFF
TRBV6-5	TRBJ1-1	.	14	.	TGTGCCATCCGGACCGGGACAATGAACACTGAAGCTTTCTTT	CAIRTGTMNTEAFF
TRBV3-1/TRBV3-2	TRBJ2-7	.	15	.	TGTGCCAGCAGCCAAGACCGGGGGACCTACTACGAGCAGTACTTC	CASSQDRGTYYEQYF
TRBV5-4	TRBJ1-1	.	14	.	TGTGCCAGCAGCCCAGACAGCACGAACACTGAAGCTTTCTTT	CASSPDSTNTEAFF
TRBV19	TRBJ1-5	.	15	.	TGTGCCAGCCTCTTCTACAGTAATAGCAATCAGCCCCAGCATTTT	CASLFYSNSNQPQHF
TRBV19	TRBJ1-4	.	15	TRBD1	TGTGCCAGTAGTACGGGACAGGGACTTAATGAAAAACTGTTTTTT	CASSTGQGLNEKLFF
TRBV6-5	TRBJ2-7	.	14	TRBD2	TGTGCCAGCAGTCGGGAGGGGGTCAGCTACGAGCAGTACTTC	CASSREGVSYEQYF
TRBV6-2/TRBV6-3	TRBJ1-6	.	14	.	TGTGCCAGCAGTACCGCGACAGGTGATTCACCCCTCCACTTT	CASSTATGDSPLHF
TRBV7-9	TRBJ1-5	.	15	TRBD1	TGTGCCAGCAGCCAGGCAGGGGGGCCGGATCAGCCCCAGCATTTT	CASSQAGGPDQPQHF
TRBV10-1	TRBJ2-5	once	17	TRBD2	TGCGCCAGCAGTGAGTCAGGAGCGGGGAGGTACGAGGAGACCCAGTACTTC	CASSESGAGRYEETQYF
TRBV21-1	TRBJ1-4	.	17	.	TGTGCCAGCAGCAAAGCAGTATGGGGCGAGGCTAATGAAAAACTGTTTTTT	CASSKAVWGEANEKLFF
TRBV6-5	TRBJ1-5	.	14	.	TGTGCCAGCAGTCCGCAGGGATCCAATCAGCCCCAGCATTTT	CASSPQGSNQPQHF
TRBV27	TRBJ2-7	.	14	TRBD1	TGTGCCAGCAGTTATGGGGACAGGGCCTACGAGCAGTACTTC	CASSYGDRAYEQYF
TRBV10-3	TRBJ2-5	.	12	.	TGTGCCATCGCGGCGAGGGGGGAGACCCAGTACTTC	CAIAARGETQYF
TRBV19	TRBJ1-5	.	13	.	TGTGCCAGTAGTACTGGGCGTTGGGAGCCCCAGCATTTT	CASSTGRWEPQHF
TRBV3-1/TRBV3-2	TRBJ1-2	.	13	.	TGTGCCAGCAGCCCCCTCCCTAACTATGGCTACACCTTC	CASSPLPNYGYTF
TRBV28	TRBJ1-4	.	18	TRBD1	TGTGCCAGCACCCTTTCCTCGACAGGGATAATGGGGGGTGAAAAACTGTTTTTT	CASTLSSTGIMGGEKLFF
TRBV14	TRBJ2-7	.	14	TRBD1	TGTGCCAGCAGCCGAGGGGGCAGCTCCTACGAGCAGTACTTC	CASSRGGSSYEQYF
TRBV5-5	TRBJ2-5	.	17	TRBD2	TGTGCCAGCAGCCTTACCGGGAGTAGCGGGGGGGCCGAGACCCAGTACTTC	CASSLTGSSGGAETQYF
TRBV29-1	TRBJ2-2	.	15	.	TGCAGCGTTGAGAGTAGAAGAGATAACACCGGGGAGCTGTTTTTT	CSVESRRDNTGELFF
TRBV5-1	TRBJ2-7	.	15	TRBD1	TGCGCCAGCAGCTTGCGAACAGGGGACCCCTACGAGCAGTACTTC	CASSLRTGDPYEQYF
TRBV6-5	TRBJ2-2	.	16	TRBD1	TGTGCCAGCAGTTACGGGACAGCCGAACTCACCGGGGAGCTGTTTTTT	CASSYGTAELTGELFF
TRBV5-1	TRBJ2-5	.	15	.	TGCGCCAGCAGCTTGGTGGGGGCCTTCCAAGAGACCCAGTACTTC	CASSLVGAFQETQYF
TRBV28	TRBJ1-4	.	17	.	TGTGCCAGCAGTTTATTACCCGGTCGAGGAACTAATGAAAAACTGTTTTTT	CASSLLPGRGTNEKLFF
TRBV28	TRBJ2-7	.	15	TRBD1	TGTGCCAGCAGCAGGACAGGGGGCAGCTCCTACGAGCAGTACTTC	CASSRTGGSSYEQYF